This TCR beta chain comes out of a study of CD8+ T cells in alopecia areata. General study results and limits: With tofacitinib ongoing, many expanded lesional clones persisted in both scalp and blood. Within the top 100, expanded CD8+ clones significantly decreased with tofacitinib, as did scalp clonality.

Once RNA had been extracted, it was reverse transcribed into cDNA to act as the sequencing template. The assay was immunoSEQ multiplex PCR, and TCRdb's table has in-frame clones only and misses some. This table holds more than 140,000 clones, roughly nine tenths found once. Described treatment: oral pan-JAK inhibitor, 5-10 mg twice daily. To note about this clone: Its target is unknown. The same CDR3 can be traced to other DNA sequences in this sample.

Sequenced material: CD8+ T cells sorted from blood, taken at week 4, from a patient treated with tofacitinib. The TCR originated in a human donor with alopecia areata.

The CDR3, as DNA: TGTGCCACCAGCAGAGATCGTGGTAGCAATCAGCCCCAGCATTTT. Translated: CATSRDRGSNQPQHF. The genes are TRBV15 and TRBJ1-5; D ambiguous. The germline V gene has CDR1 LNHNV and CDR2 YYDKDF (reference sequence). CDR3 length: 15 amino acids. The V end lost 0 bases, the J end lost 0 bases, and 6 bases lay between the germline ends.